Following are 18 T cell receptor beta chains from one sample sequenced in a study of shared clonotypes between healthy human individuals. This table comes from immunoSEQ multiplex PCR, and its TCRdb copy is limited to in-frame clones, with some not included. The data contain approximately 350,000 clones, just over 95% of them seen just once; the ten biggest clones take up about 0.34%. Sequencing was done on a sample of memory CD8+ T cells sorted from blood. Subset: CD45RO+ cells pooled with CCR7-negative TemRA cells. Receptors originate from a man aged 25 to 40 in good health.

This chain connects TRBV11-1 to TRBJ2-3, with D possibly matching TRBD1 (5 bases). The CDR3 is 13 amino acids. The germline CDR1 and CDR2 sequences are SGHAT and FQDESV (reference sequence). Between the trimmed V and J ends, which lost 5 bases and 5 bases, there was a span of 11 bases. CDR3 DNA sequence: TGTGCCAGCAGCCTACAGGTGGGAGATACGCAGTATTTT. Translating it yields CASSLQVGDTQYF.

J is TRBJ2-7 and V is TRBV10-3; TRBD2 matches 10 bases. Per the germline V gene, CDR1 is ENHRY and CDR2 is SYGVKD. The CDR3 length is 15 residues. Trimming took 4 bases from V and 2 from J; bases not matched to a gene: 5. CDR3 bases: TGTGCCATCAGTGTTCAGCGGGAGGGCCCCTACGAGCAGTACTTC. This codes for CAISVQREGPYEQYF.

The rearrangement uses TRBV7-9 and TRBJ2-2; D is possibly TRBD1 or TRBD2 (5 bases each). The CDR3 loop spans 14 amino acids. Trimming took 6 bases from V and 6 from J, leaving 14 bases between them. Germline V gene sequence: CDR1 SEHNR, CDR2 FQNEAQ (reference sequence). The CDR3 DNA is TGTGCCAGCAGTTGGGACGTGCCCCCCGGGGAGCTGTTTTTT. Amino acid sequence: CASSWDVPPGELFF.

The chain couples TRBV11-2 to TRBJ2-3, with 9 bases identical to TRBD1. The CDR3 is 16 amino acids. CDR1 SGHAT and CDR2 FQNNGV come from the germline V gene. J lost 2 bases, V lost 5 bases, and 8 bases had no gene match. The CDR3, as DNA: TGTGCCAGCAGCAACCAACAGGGGGCCTACACAGATACGCAGTATTTT. This encodes CASSNQQGAYTDTQYF.

The genes are TRBV2 and TRBJ1-1; no firm D call. V was cut by 7 bases and J by 4 bases, with 13 bases left in between. The germline CDR1 and CDR2 sequences are SNHLY and FYNNEI. The CDR3 consists of 13 residues. CDR3 sequence reads: CASMVGWSTEAFF. CDR3 bases: TGTGCCAGCATGGTCGGCTGGAGCACTGAAGCTTTCTTT. Complete variable domain (other parts from reference TRBV2 and TRBJ1-1): EPEVTQTPSHQVTQMGQEVILRCVPISNHLYFYWYRQILGQKVEFLVSFYNNEISEKSEIFDDQFSVERPDGSNFTLKIRSTKLEDSAMYFCASMVGWSTEAFFGQGTRLTVV.

V and J are TRBV9 and TRBJ2-5; TRBD1 might be the D (6 bases). The V gene's germline CDR1 is SGDLS and CDR2 YYNGEE. The germline V and J ends were trimmed by 0 bases and 4 bases, with 19 bases remaining between them. This CDR3 spans 17 amino acids. CDR3 DNA sequence: TGTGCCAGCAGCGTAGCGACAGGCCAGAGGGTAGGAGAGACCCAGTACTTC. This translates into CASSVATGQRVGETQYF.

The chain employs TRBV23-1 and TRBJ2-6; no reliable D call. Being an ORF, TRBV23-1 has a function that is uncertain. V was cut by 5 bases and J by 5 bases, with 22 bases left in between. CDR3 length: 18 residues. The CDR3 DNA sequence: TGCGCCAGCAGTGGTACACTTACGCAACAAAGTCGGGCCAACGTCCTGACTTTC. Amino acid sequence: CASSGTLTQQSRANVLTF.

This sequence joins TRBV7-9 and TRBJ2-4; D possibly matches TRBD1 or TRBD2 (6 bases each). Germline loops: CDR1 SEHNR, CDR2 FQNEAQ (reference sequence). V lost 5 bases and J 0 bases, leaving 11 bases between the germline ends. The CDR3 length is 15 residues. The CDR3 DNA sequence: TGTGCCAGCAGCCCCCGGGGGCAAGCCAAAAACATTCAGTACTTC. This sequence encodes CASSPRGQAKNIQYF. The complete variable domain, with remaining parts taken from reference TRBV7-9 and TRBJ2-4, reads DTGVSQNPRHKITKRGQNVTFRCDPISEHNRLYWYRQTLGQGPEFLTYFQNEAQLEKSRLLSDRFSAERPKGSFSTLEIQRTEQGDSAMYLCASSPRGQAKNIQYFGAGTRLSVL.

This sequence joins TRBV21-1 and TRBJ2-7. TRBV21-1 is designated a pseudogene. The CDR3 contains 15 residues. In DNA, the CDR3 is TGTGCCAGCAGCAAAGGGGTGGGTCAGTCCTACGAGCAGTACTTC. Translating gives CASSKGVGQSYEQYF.

The chain couples TRBV19 to TRBJ1-1; 11 bases align to TRBD1. The CDR3 contains 14 residues. V was pared by 3 bases and J by 4 bases, with 1 base of the junction left unmatched. Per germline, CDR1 LNHDA and CDR2 SQIVND (reference sequence). The CDR3, as DNA: TGTGCCAGTAGTATGGGGACAGGGGGCACTGAAGCTTTCTTT. This gives the protein CASSMGTGGTEAFF.

V and J are TRBV7-6 and TRBJ2-2; D unclear. V was pared by 2 bases and J by 7 bases, with 11 bases between. The germline V gene encodes CDR1 SGHVS and CDR2 FNYEAQ. CDR3 length: 14 residues. The CDR3 region has the DNA TGTGCCAGCAGCTTAATCCTAGGGAACGGGGAGCTGTTTTTT. It is translated as CASSLILGNGELFF.

This chain connects TRBV4-2 to TRBJ2-1; the D is unclear. Germline CDR1 and CDR2: LGHNA and YNFKEQ. CDR3 length: 13 amino acids. V lost 1 base and J 3 bases, leaving 4 bases between the germline ends. CDR3 residues: CASSQVVYNEQFF. DNA for the CDR3: TGTGCCAGCAGCCAAGTAGTCTACAATGAGCAGTTCTTC.

The rearrangement joins TRBV6-6 to TRBJ2-4, with a weak D call TRBD1 (5 bases). This CDR3 spans 16 amino acids. In germline, CDR1 is MNHNY, CDR2 SVGAGI (reference sequence). The V end was cut by 2 bases, the J end by 0 bases, with 11 bases between. The CDR3 sequence: CASSYRMGLAKNIQYF. The CDR3, as DNA: TGTGCCAGCAGTTACCGGATGGGGCTAGCCAAAAACATTCAGTACTTC.

The chain has TRBV7-3 and TRBJ2-5, with D hard to call. The CDR3 covers 15 residues. Trimming took off 0 bases at V and 1 base at J, with 9 bases between the two ends. Looked up from germline, CDR1 is SGHTA and CDR2 is FQGTGA. The CDR3 sequence is CASSLTGGTQETQYF. CDR3 DNA sequence: TGTGCCAGCAGCTTAACGGGTGGCACCCAAGAGACCCAGTACTTC.

V and J are TRBV12-1 and TRBJ2-6; the table's D gene call, TRBD2, was not cross checked with the DNA. TRBV12-1 represents a pseudogene. CDR3 size: 18 residues. CDR3 sequence reads: CASSSGRTASSGANVLTF. As DNA, the CDR3 is TGTGCCAGCAGCTCGGGGAGGACGGCCAGCTCTGGGGCCAACGTCCTGACTTTC.

The chain recombines TRBV4-1 with TRBJ1-5, with TRBD1 matching over 8 bases. Germline V gene sequence: CDR1 MGHRA, CDR2 YSYEKL. V lost 3 bases to trimming and J lost 5 bases; unmatched junction nucleotides: 3. CDR3 length: 14 amino acids. The DNA of the CDR3 is TGCGCCAGCAGCCATTGGACAGGGTATCAGCCCCAGCATTTT. This encodes CASSHWTGYQPQHF.

The gene calls are TRBV11-2 and TRBJ2-3; the match to TRBD2 covers 8 bases. This CDR3 contains 19 residues. Per the germline V gene, CDR1 is SGHAT and CDR2 is FQNNGV. J gave up 0 bases and V 0 bases, and 11 bases lay outside the gene matches. The CDR3, as DNA: TGTGCCAGCAGCTTAGACCCCCCGGCCCCTAGCGGGAGCACAGATACGCAGTATTTT. This gives the protein CASSLDPPAPSGSTDTQYF.

The V and J genes are TRBV2 and TRBJ2-1, with D perhaps matching TRBD1 or TRBD2 (7 bases each). Germline V lookup: CDR1 SNHLY, CDR2 FYNNEI. There are 16 residues in the CDR3. Deletions cut 6 bases from V and 2 bases from J, with 17 bases between. The CDR3 region has the DNA TGTGCCAGCAGCCTAAGGGGGCGGGAGACCTACAATGAGCAGTTCTTC. Translating it yields CASSLRGRETYNEQFF.